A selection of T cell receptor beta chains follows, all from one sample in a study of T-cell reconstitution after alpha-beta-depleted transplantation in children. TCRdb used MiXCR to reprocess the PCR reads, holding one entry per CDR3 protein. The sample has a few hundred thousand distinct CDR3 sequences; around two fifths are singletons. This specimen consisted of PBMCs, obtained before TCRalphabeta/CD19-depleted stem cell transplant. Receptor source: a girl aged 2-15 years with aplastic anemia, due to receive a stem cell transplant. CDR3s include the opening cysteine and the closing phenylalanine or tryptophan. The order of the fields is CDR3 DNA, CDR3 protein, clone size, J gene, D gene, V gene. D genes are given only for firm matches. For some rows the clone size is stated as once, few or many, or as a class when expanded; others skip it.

cdr3_nt: TGTGCCAGCAGCCCGGGACAGTACCTTTACTACGAGCAGTACTTC; cdr3_aa: CASSPGQYLYYEQYF; clone_size: few; j_call: TRBJ2-7; d_call: TRBD1; v_call: TRBV5-5
cdr3_nt: TGTGCCAGCAGCTCGACGTCGGGACTACGCGGTTACGAGCAGTACTTC; cdr3_aa: CASSSTSGLRGYEQYF; clone_size: few; j_call: TRBJ2-7; d_call: TRBD2; v_call: TRBV7-9
cdr3_nt: TGCAGCGCAGGGGGCGGGAGAGGCGATGAGCAGTTCTTC; cdr3_aa: CSAGGGRGDEQFF; clone_size: many; j_call: TRBJ2-1; d_call: NA; v_call: TRBV29-1
cdr3_nt: TGTGCCAGCTCACCACCGGGTTCGTACGAGCAGTACTTC; cdr3_aa: CASSPPGSYEQYF; clone_size: many; j_call: TRBJ2-7; d_call: NA; v_call: TRBV18
cdr3_nt: TGTGCCAGCAGTGAGAATCAGGGGGCTGGGGACACTGAAGCTTTCTTT; cdr3_aa: CASSENQGAGDTEAFF; clone_size: NA; j_call: TRBJ1-1; d_call: TRBD1; v_call: TRBV6-4
cdr3_nt: TGCAGCGGACACCGGGACAGGGTGACTGGCTACACCTTC; cdr3_aa: CSGHRDRVTGYTF; clone_size: few; j_call: TRBJ1-2; d_call: TRBD1; v_call: TRBV29-1
cdr3_nt: TGTGCCAGCAGAAGGGACAGGGACAACACTGAAGCTTTCTTT; cdr3_aa: CASRRDRDNTEAFF; clone_size: NA; j_call: TRBJ1-1; d_call: TRBD1; v_call: TRBV6-1
cdr3_nt: TGTGCCATCAGCGTAGAGGGCAATGAGCGGTTCTTC; cdr3_aa: CAISVEGNERFF; clone_size: NA; j_call: TRBJ2-1; d_call: NA; v_call: TRBV9
cdr3_nt: TGTGCCAGCAGCCCAAAGGGGGCTAGCGGGAGGAGGAATGAGCAGTTCTTC; cdr3_aa: CASSPKGASGRRNEQFF; clone_size: NA; j_call: TRBJ2-1; d_call: TRBD2; v_call: TRBV7-6
cdr3_nt: TGCAGTGCTATCGACACCTACTATGGCTACACCTTC; cdr3_aa: CSAIDTYYGYTF; clone_size: few; j_call: TRBJ1-2; d_call: NA; v_call: TRBV20-1
cdr3_nt: TGTGCCACCAGTGATCCACCGGGACTAGTGAGGAATGAGCAGTTCTTC; cdr3_aa: CATSDPPGLVRNEQFF; clone_size: NA; j_call: TRBJ2-1; d_call: TRBD2; v_call: TRBV24-1
cdr3_nt: TGCAGTGCTAGTCCCCCAGGCGAGCAGTACTTC; cdr3_aa: CSASPPGEQYF; clone_size: many; j_call: TRBJ2-7; d_call: NA; v_call: TRBV20-1
cdr3_nt: TGCAGTGCCCCGGGAGGCACTAACTATGGCTACACCTTC; cdr3_aa: CSAPGGTNYGYTF; clone_size: NA; j_call: TRBJ1-2; d_call: NA; v_call: TRBV20-1
cdr3_nt: TGTGCCAGCAGCCAAGGAGCTAGCAGCAATGAGCAGTTCTTC; cdr3_aa: CASSQGASSNEQFF; clone_size: NA; j_call: TRBJ2-1; d_call: NA; v_call: TRBV3-1
cdr3_nt: TGTGCCAGCACAGACGGTACCACTGAAGCTTTCTTT; cdr3_aa: CASTDGTTEAFF; clone_size: many; j_call: TRBJ1-1; d_call: NA; v_call: TRBV9
cdr3_nt: TGTGCCAGCAGCTACTCAGAGGCTGCCTACGCTGAGCAGTTCTTC; cdr3_aa: CASSYSEAAYAEQFF; clone_size: many; j_call: TRBJ2-1; d_call: NA; v_call: TRBV7-9
cdr3_nt: TGCAGTGCAGACAGGCCGAACACCGGGGAGCTGTTTTTT; cdr3_aa: CSADRPNTGELFF; clone_size: NA; j_call: TRBJ2-2; d_call: NA; v_call: TRBV20-1
cdr3_nt: TGCAGTGCTCCGCCCGCCCCCTACGAGCAGTACTTC; cdr3_aa: CSAPPAPYEQYF; clone_size: NA; j_call: TRBJ2-7; d_call: NA; v_call: TRBV20-1
cdr3_nt: TGTGCCAGCAGCTTAGTGGGCGGGAGAGTGTACAATGAGCAGTTCTTC; cdr3_aa: CASSLVGGRVYNEQFF; clone_size: NA; j_call: TRBJ2-1; d_call: TRBD2; v_call: TRBV11-2
cdr3_nt: TGCGCCAGCAGCCAAGGTATACTTGGGAATGAGCAGTTCTTC; cdr3_aa: CASSQGILGNEQFF; clone_size: few; j_call: TRBJ2-1; d_call: NA; v_call: TRBV4-1
cdr3_nt: TGCAGTGCTAGAGTTCGAGCGGGAGGGCCTGGAAATACGCAGTATTTT; cdr3_aa: CSARVRAGGPGNTQYF; clone_size: NA; j_call: TRBJ2-3; d_call: TRBD2; v_call: TRBV20-1
cdr3_nt: TGTGCCAGCCACCCCGGAGGAGGCGTGTACACAGATACGCAGTATTTT; cdr3_aa: CASHPGGGVYTDTQYF; clone_size: many; j_call: TRBJ2-3; d_call: NA; v_call: TRBV27
cdr3_nt: TGTGCCAGCAGTGATGCTTCCCTAGCAGGGGGCAGGGATACGCAGTATTTT; cdr3_aa: CASSDASLAGGRDTQYF; clone_size: few; j_call: TRBJ2-3; d_call: TRBD1; v_call: TRBV2
cdr3_nt: TGTGCCAGCAGCTCGGAGCCAGCGGGCCTATTCTACGAGCAGTACTTC; cdr3_aa: CASSSEPAGLFYEQYF; clone_size: many; j_call: TRBJ2-7; d_call: NA; v_call: TRBV7-2
cdr3_nt: TGTGCCAGCAGCGATACAGGCGACCAAGAGACCCAGTACTTC; cdr3_aa: CASSDTGDQETQYF; clone_size: NA; j_call: TRBJ2-5; d_call: NA; v_call: TRBV28
cdr3_nt: TGCAGCGCCAGTCAGACGGGGCCGGAAGAGACCCAGTACTTC; cdr3_aa: CSASQTGPEETQYF; clone_size: many; j_call: TRBJ2-5; d_call: NA; v_call: TRBV29-1
cdr3_nt: TGCAGCGCGCCGGACGACACATGTGAAGCTTTCTTT; cdr3_aa: CSAPDDTCEAFF; clone_size: NA; j_call: TRBJ1-1; d_call: NA; v_call: TRBV20-1
cdr3_nt: TGCGCCAGCAGCTTTCGTCCGGGTAACACCGGGGAGCTGTTTTTT; cdr3_aa: CASSFRPGNTGELFF; clone_size: many; j_call: TRBJ2-2; d_call: NA; v_call: TRBV5-1
cdr3_nt: TGCAGTGCTAGGTCAGGGGATGGTCAGCCCCAGCATTTT; cdr3_aa: CSARSGDGQPQHF; clone_size: NA; j_call: TRBJ1-5; d_call: NA; v_call: TRBV20-1
cdr3_nt: TGCAGTGGCCCCCCTAATGAAAAACTGTTTTTT; cdr3_aa: CSGPPNEKLFF; clone_size: once; j_call: TRBJ1-4; d_call: NA; v_call: TRBV20-1
cdr3_nt: TGTGCCAGCAGGACAGTTCGGAGCTCCTACAATGAGCAGTTCTTC; cdr3_aa: CASRTVRSSYNEQFF; clone_size: few; j_call: TRBJ2-1; d_call: NA; v_call: TRBV28
cdr3_nt: TGCGCCAGCAAAAAGGGGGCCCTCGAGGGCGGGGAGCTGTTTTTT; cdr3_aa: CASKKGALEGGELFF; clone_size: NA; j_call: TRBJ2-2; d_call: TRBD1; v_call: TRBV5-1
cdr3_nt: TGCAGCGTGTCCAGACAGGGTCCGTCGACTCTTATAATGTACGAGCAGTACTTC; cdr3_aa: CSVSRQGPSTLIMYEQYF; clone_size: many; j_call: TRBJ2-7; d_call: TRBD1; v_call: TRBV29-1
cdr3_nt: TGTGCCAGCAGGAAGGGGGCCTGGACGCAGTACTTC; cdr3_aa: CASRKGAWTQYF; clone_size: NA; j_call: TRBJ2-7; d_call: TRBD1; v_call: TRBV12-3/TRBV12-4
cdr3_nt: TGTGCCAGCAGTCTCCGACAGGGAGTGATAGGGCCCCAGCATTTT; cdr3_aa: CASSLRQGVIGPQHF; clone_size: many; j_call: TRBJ1-5; d_call: TRBD1; v_call: TRBV28
cdr3_nt: TGTGCCAGCAGTTTAGGAGGGGCTCGGGGTGCTTTGACTGAAGCTTTCTTT; cdr3_aa: CASSLGGARGALTEAFF; clone_size: few; j_call: TRBJ1-1; d_call: NA; v_call: TRBV12-3/TRBV12-4
cdr3_nt: TGTGCCAGCAGCAACCGAGGGACTAGCGGCCTGGGATCCTACAATGAGCAGTTCTTC; cdr3_aa: CASSNRGTSGLGSYNEQFF; clone_size: NA; j_call: TRBJ2-1; d_call: TRBD2; v_call: TRBV3-1
cdr3_nt: TGCAGTGCTAGCCAGGGGATAGGGCCCCAGCATTTT; cdr3_aa: CSASQGIGPQHF; clone_size: once; j_call: TRBJ1-5; d_call: NA; v_call: TRBV20-1
cdr3_nt: TGCGCCAGCAGCTCTCTAGCGGGAGGTCAAGATACGCAGTATTTT; cdr3_aa: CASSSLAGGQDTQYF; clone_size: few; j_call: TRBJ2-3; d_call: TRBD2; v_call: TRBV5-1
cdr3_nt: TGTGCCAGCAGCTGGGGACTAGCGTTAGCCAAAAACATTCAGTACTTC; cdr3_aa: CASSWGLALAKNIQYF; clone_size: many; j_call: TRBJ2-4; d_call: TRBD2; v_call: TRBV7-9
cdr3_nt: TGTGCCAGCAGCCAAGTCGGGGTTACCGATGAGCAGTTCTTC; cdr3_aa: CASSQVGVTDEQFF; clone_size: NA; j_call: TRBJ2-1; d_call: NA; v_call: TRBV3-1
cdr3_nt: TGTGCCAGCTCACCGAAGCGTCTAGCGGGAGGTGGTGAGCAGTTCTTC; cdr3_aa: CASSPKRLAGGGEQFF; clone_size: many; j_call: TRBJ2-1; d_call: TRBD2; v_call: TRBV18
cdr3_nt: TGTGCCAGCAGTTTCAGATTAGCGGGAGGAGCCTACAATGAGCAGTTCTTC; cdr3_aa: CASSFRLAGGAYNEQFF; clone_size: few; j_call: TRBJ2-1; d_call: TRBD2; v_call: TRBV28
cdr3_nt: TGCGCCAGCGGGTTCGGTTTAGCGGGAGACGGGACCCAGTACTTC; cdr3_aa: CASGFGLAGDGTQYF; clone_size: once; j_call: TRBJ2-5; d_call: TRBD2; v_call: TRBV5-1
cdr3_nt: TGCAGTGCTAGAGATAATGGCGGGGCCCTGGCTACGCAGTATTTT; cdr3_aa: CSARDNGGALATQYF; clone_size: few; j_call: TRBJ2-3; d_call: NA; v_call: TRBV20-1
cdr3_nt: TGTGCCAGCAGCCAAGATCACACTAGCGGGAGGGGCACAGATACGCAGTATTTT; cdr3_aa: CASSQDHTSGRGTDTQYF; clone_size: NA; j_call: TRBJ2-3; d_call: TRBD2; v_call: TRBV4-2